This entry describes one T cell receptor (beta chain). Enrolled during active infection, Seattle patients were then followed longitudinally. Generated by immunoSEQ multiplex PCR, the TCRdb table keeps only in-frame clones and is missing some. The table lists 500,000 to 600,000 clones, approximately 91% of them singletons. The sample comes from a study of blood T cell repertoires in COVID-19. Study at large: Samples taken during acute and convalescent COVID-19 were collected in the United States, Italy and Spain. T cells, B-cell-depleted T cells, or PBMCs provided the cDNA or gDNA that served as material.

Germline assignment: CDR1 MNHNS and CDR2 SASEGT. The CDR3 spans 16 residues. J lost 6 bases, V lost 3 bases, and 9 bases had no gene match. This receptor was taken from a woman in her forties or fifties with COVID-19, enrolled during active disease. The sample consisted of peripheral blood. This rearrangement joins TRBV6-1 to TRBJ1-5; 9 nucleotides align to TRBD1. CDR3 amino acids: CASSDPDRGSSQPQHF. The CDR3 DNA reads TGTGCCAGCAGTGACCCCGACAGGGGGTCGAGTCAGCCCCAGCATTTT.